These 6 T cell receptor beta chains were all obtained from the same sample, sequenced in a study of blood T cell repertoires in COVID-19. TCRdb keeps only in-frame clones here, not all; method: immunoSEQ multiplex PCR. Among approximately 34,000 clones listed, 90% to 95% were seen once. Sequenced material: peripheral blood. Receptors originate from a man between 60 and 75 years old with acute or convalescent COVID-19.

This rearrangement joins TRBV29-1 to TRBJ2-1; TRBD2 might be the D (5 bases). Germline lookup yields CDR1 SQVTM and CDR2 ANQGSEA. Trimming removed 8 bases at V and 7 bases at J, with 18 bases between. CDR3 length: 13 amino acids. CDR3 bases: TGCAGCCCCCTACTGACTACCAGAAATGAGCAGTTCTTC. Translating it yields CSPLLTTRNEQFF.

This chain joins TRBV10-3 and TRBJ1-1, with 8 bases fitting TRBD1. Germline V lookup: CDR1 ENHRY, CDR2 SYGVKD. This CDR3 has 14 amino acids. V was clipped by 0 bases and J by 7 bases; unmatched bases: 4. The CDR3 loop is CAISESWGTGEAFF. The CDR3 coding sequence is TGTGCCATCAGTGAGTCCTGGGGGACAGGTGAAGCTTTCTTT.

The chain is built from TRBV7-2 and TRBJ2-1; TRBD2 matches 8 bases. V trimming: 1 base; J trimming: 3 bases; junction bases outside the gene matches: 8. Germline CDR1 and CDR2: SGHTA and FQGNSA. The length of the CDR3 is 17 residues. The CDR3 region has the DNA TGTGCCAGCAGCTTAGATGGGGAGGGACTAGTCTACAATGAGCAGTTCTTC. Amino acid sequence: CASSLDGEGLVYNEQFF.

This rearrangement joins TRBV19 to TRBJ2-1; no reliable D call. From germline, CDR1 is LNHDA and CDR2 SQIVND (reference sequence). The ends were cut back, 8 bases at V and 5 bases at J, with 10 bases in the middle. The CDR3 runs to 12 residues. The CDR3 sequence: CASRNSNNEQFF. The CDR3 DNA reads TGTGCCAGTCGCAACAGCAACAATGAGCAGTTCTTC.

The chain employs TRBV7-9 and TRBJ2-7; 7 bases align to TRBD1. The germline gives CDR1 SEHNR, CDR2 FQNEAQ (reference sequence). Losses at the gene ends were 2 bases for V and 1 base for J; bases not matched to a gene: 5. The CDR3 is 15 amino acids. The CDR3 is CASSLQPGGSYEQYF. The CDR3 DNA reads TGTGCCAGCAGCTTACAGCCAGGGGGTTCCTACGAGCAGTACTTC.

This chain uses TRBV10-3 with TRBJ2-5; 10 bases line up with TRBD2. V shed 6 bases and J 3 bases; nucleotides not matched to a gene: 7. There are 15 residues in the CDR3. Germline CDR1 reads ENHRY; CDR2 reads SYGVKD. The CDR3 DNA is TGTGCCATCAGCCCCCTAGCGGGGGAGGAAGAGACCCAGTACTTC. This translates into CAISPLAGEEETQYF.